The rows below give T cell receptor beta chains drawn from one sample of a study of patients and donors after allogeneic stem cell transplantation. TCRdb recomputed calls from the RT-PCR reads with MiXCR, one row per CDR3 protein. The sample shows 900,000 to 1,000,000 distinct CDR3 sequences, approximately 19% of them seen only once. The sequenced sample was blood, either unsorted or a sorted T cell fraction (not recorded which). These receptors all come from a human donor who was either an allogeneic HSCT recipient or a stem cell or donor lymphocyte infusion donor (not recorded which). It is not recorded whose cells these are; they may come from a transplant donor. Both conserved end residues are part of each CDR3. A D gene is named only where the DNA matches it firmly. Expanded clones are given a class, and other clones once, few, many or no size at all.

v_gene: TRBV7-9
d_gene: -
abundance: few
j_gene: TRBJ2-1
CDR3nt: TGTGCCAGCAGCATAGGATCCGGGGGCCTCTACAATGAGCAGTTCTTC
CDR3aa: CASSIGSGGLYNEQFF

v_gene: TRBV5-1
d_gene: -
abundance: few
j_gene: TRBJ1-1
CDR3nt: TGCGCCAGCAGCTTTGAGCCGAGAAACACTGAAGCTTTCTTT
CDR3aa: CASSFEPRNTEAFF

v_gene: TRBV7-9
d_gene: TRBD1
abundance: few
j_gene: TRBJ2-7
CDR3nt: TGTGCCAGCAGCTTAGAACCGGGACAGGGCATCTACGAGCAGTACTTC
CDR3aa: CASSLEPGQGIYEQYF

v_gene: TRBV5-1
d_gene: -
abundance: few
j_gene: TRBJ2-7
CDR3nt: TGCGCCAGCAGCTTATCCGGACAGAATAACGAGCAGTACTTC
CDR3aa: CASSLSGQNNEQYF

v_gene: TRBV6-1
d_gene: -
abundance: few
j_gene: TRBJ2-4
CDR3nt: TGTGCCAGCATGGGTTCTGGCAGGGCTGCCAAAAACATTCAGTACTTC
CDR3aa: CASMGSGRAAKNIQYF

v_gene: TRBV4-3
d_gene: -
abundance: many
j_gene: TRBJ1-2
CDR3nt: TGCGCCAGCAGCCAAGACAGGGACCCCAACTATGGCTACACCTTC
CDR3aa: CASSQDRDPNYGYTF

v_gene: TRBV20-1
d_gene: -
abundance: -
j_gene: TRBJ2-3
CDR3nt: TGCAGTGCTACCCCCGCCGATCGGGGCACAGATACGCAGTATTTT
CDR3aa: CSATPADRGTDTQYF

v_gene: TRBV21-1
d_gene: -
abundance: few
j_gene: TRBJ1-4
CDR3nt: TGTGCCAGCAGCAGAGCTGTTGGGCAGCTAGCTCGGAAACTGTTTTTT
CDR3aa: CASSRAVGQLARKLFF

v_gene: TRBV12-5
d_gene: -
abundance: once
j_gene: TRBJ2-5
CDR3nt: TGTGCTAGTGGTCCGGGACTCCTTACGGAGACCCAGTACTTC
CDR3aa: CASGPGLLTETQYF

v_gene: TRBV6-4
d_gene: -
abundance: -
j_gene: TRBJ1-6
CDR3nt: TGTGCCAGCAGTCAGGGTTTCTATAATTCACCCCTCCACTTT
CDR3aa: CASSQGFYNSPLHF

v_gene: TRBV20-1
d_gene: -
abundance: -
j_gene: TRBJ1-2
CDR3nt: TGCAGTGCTAGTAACCTCTATGGCTACACCTTC
CDR3aa: CSASNLYGYTF

v_gene: TRBV20-1
d_gene: TRBD2
abundance: -
j_gene: TRBJ2-2
CDR3nt: TGCAGTGCTAGAGACCTTAGCGGGAGGAACACCGGGGAGCTGTTTTTT
CDR3aa: CSARDLSGRNTGELFF

v_gene: TRBV5-8
d_gene: -
abundance: -
j_gene: TRBJ2-7
CDR3nt: TGTGCCAGCAGCTTGCAACCAAAGCAGTACTTC
CDR3aa: CASSLQPKQYF

v_gene: TRBV27
d_gene: -
abundance: many
j_gene: TRBJ2-1
CDR3nt: TGTGCCAGCAGACGGGACTCCCATGAGCAGTTCTTC
CDR3aa: CASRRDSHEQFF

v_gene: TRBV20-1
d_gene: -
abundance: few
j_gene: TRBJ1-1
CDR3nt: TGCAGTGCGCAGGGGTCAACAAGCACTGAAGCTTTCTTT
CDR3aa: CSAQGSTSTEAFF

v_gene: TRBV18
d_gene: TRBD1
abundance: -
j_gene: TRBJ1-5
CDR3nt: TGTGCCAGCTCACCGAACAGGGGAGATCAGCCCCAGCATTTT
CDR3aa: CASSPNRGDQPQHF

v_gene: TRBV27
d_gene: -
abundance: -
j_gene: TRBJ1-6
CDR3nt: TGTGCCAGCAGTTTTAAAACTCAGTTGGGGGGCGGTAATTCACCCCTCCACTTT
CDR3aa: CASSFKTQLGGGNSPLHF

v_gene: TRBV6-4
d_gene: TRBD2
abundance: -
j_gene: TRBJ2-1
CDR3nt: TGTGCCAGCAGTGACTTCGGGGGGTCTAGGGGTGGCAATGAGCAGTTCTTC
CDR3aa: CASSDFGGSRGGNEQFF

v_gene: TRBV20-1
d_gene: -
abundance: many
j_gene: TRBJ2-4
CDR3nt: TGCAGTGCTAGACTTCGCGCGCTAGCCAAAAACATTCAGTACTTC
CDR3aa: CSARLRALAKNIQYF

v_gene: TRBV2
d_gene: -
abundance: -
j_gene: TRBJ2-7
CDR3nt: TGTGCCAGCAGCGAGGGTTGGAAGGCCTACGAGCAGTACTTC
CDR3aa: CASSEGWKAYEQYF

v_gene: TRBV7-9
d_gene: TRBD2
abundance: -
j_gene: TRBJ2-1
CDR3nt: TGTGCCAGCAGCCCATCACTAGCGGGGGGCCAGTACAATGAGCAGTTCTTC
CDR3aa: CASSPSLAGGQYNEQFF

v_gene: TRBV29-1
d_gene: -
abundance: -
j_gene: TRBJ1-3
CDR3nt: TGCAGCGTTGAAGGTGTGGGATCGAACACCATATATTTT
CDR3aa: CSVEGVGSNTIYF

v_gene: TRBV18
d_gene: TRBD1
abundance: -
j_gene: TRBJ1-1
CDR3nt: TGTGCCAGCTCAACAGGGGCGACCACTGAAGCTTTCTTT
CDR3aa: CASSTGATTEAFF

v_gene: TRBV12-3/TRBV12-4
d_gene: -
abundance: -
j_gene: TRBJ1-2
CDR3nt: TGTGCCAGCAGTTCCGGGACTCACCTGGACTATGGCTACACCTTC
CDR3aa: CASSSGTHLDYGYTF

v_gene: TRBV11-3
d_gene: TRBD1
abundance: -
j_gene: TRBJ2-3
CDR3nt: TGTGCCAGCAGCGGACAGGGAAACACAGATACGCAGTATTTT
CDR3aa: CASSGQGNTDTQYF

v_gene: TRBV24-1
d_gene: TRBD2
abundance: few
j_gene: TRBJ2-5
CDR3nt: TGTGCCACCAGTGATCCGAGCCCGCGACTAGCAGGAGAGACCCAGTACTTC
CDR3aa: CATSDPSPRLAGETQYF

v_gene: TRBV25-1
d_gene: -
abundance: -
j_gene: TRBJ1-5
CDR3nt: TGTGCCAGCAGTGAATTGGTTAGCAATCAGCCCCAGCATTTT
CDR3aa: CASSELVSNQPQHF

v_gene: TRBV5-5
d_gene: -
abundance: -
j_gene: TRBJ1-3
CDR3nt: TGTGCCAGCAGGCCGGGATTCAGTGGAAACACCATATATTTT
CDR3aa: CASRPGFSGNTIYF

v_gene: TRBV5-1
d_gene: -
abundance: -
j_gene: TRBJ2-5
CDR3nt: TGCGCCAGCAGCTTGATGACGGGCCGAGAGACCCAGTACTTC
CDR3aa: CASSLMTGRETQYF

v_gene: TRBV20-1
d_gene: -
abundance: few
j_gene: TRBJ2-1
CDR3nt: TGCAGTGCTATACCTCCGGATCATTACAATGAGCAGTTCTTC
CDR3aa: CSAIPPDHYNEQFF

v_gene: TRBV20-1
d_gene: TRBD2
abundance: -
j_gene: TRBJ2-2
CDR3nt: TGCAGTGCTAGAGACCGGGAGCGGGAGGGCCCGACCGGGGAGCTGTTTTTT
CDR3aa: CSARDREREGPTGELFF

v_gene: TRBV20-1
d_gene: -
abundance: -
j_gene: TRBJ2-3
CDR3nt: TGCAGTGCTCCCGGTAGGGGGTTGGATACGCAGTATTTT
CDR3aa: CSAPGRGLDTQYF

v_gene: TRBV4-2
d_gene: TRBD1
abundance: -
j_gene: TRBJ2-7
CDR3nt: TGTGCCAGCAGCCATCCTACCGGGACAGGGTATTCGGGTTCCTACGAGCAGTACTTC
CDR3aa: CASSHPTGTGYSGSYEQYF

v_gene: TRBV29-1
d_gene: -
abundance: many
j_gene: TRBJ1-2
CDR3nt: TGCAGCGCCAGGGATGCTTATGGCTACACCTTC
CDR3aa: CSARDAYGYTF

v_gene: TRBV5-1
d_gene: -
abundance: -
j_gene: TRBJ2-2
CDR3nt: TGCGCCAGCACAGGGGCTAGCCGTTTATTCACCGGGGAGCTGTTTTTT
CDR3aa: CASTGASRLFTGELFF

v_gene: TRBV20-1
d_gene: -
abundance: -
j_gene: TRBJ1-1
CDR3nt: TGCAGTGCTATTCGGGGGAACACTGAAGCTTTCTTT
CDR3aa: CSAIRGNTEAFF

v_gene: TRBV10-3
d_gene: TRBD2
abundance: -
j_gene: TRBJ2-2
CDR3nt: TGTGCCATCAGGGAGACTAGCGGGAAGTTTGCCGGGGAGCTGTTTTTT
CDR3aa: CAIRETSGKFAGELFF

v_gene: TRBV7-6
d_gene: -
abundance: -
j_gene: TRBJ2-7
CDR3nt: TGTGCCAGCAGCTTAGCAGGGGGGGAGTCCTACGAGCAGTACTTC
CDR3aa: CASSLAGGESYEQYF

v_gene: TRBV4-3
d_gene: -
abundance: few
j_gene: TRBJ2-7
CDR3nt: TGCGCCAGCAGCCAAGATCTTTGGCGCTACGAGCAGTACTTC
CDR3aa: CASSQDLWRYEQYF

v_gene: TRBV5-1
d_gene: -
abundance: -
j_gene: TRBJ2-2
CDR3nt: TGCGCCAGCAGCTTGTTCAGCACGAACACCGGGGAGCTGTTTTTT
CDR3aa: CASSLFSTNTGELFF

v_gene: TRBV10-3
d_gene: TRBD1
abundance: -
j_gene: TRBJ2-2
CDR3nt: TGTGCCGTAAGACAGGGTCCCGGGGAGCTGTTTTTT
CDR3aa: CAVRQGPGELFF

v_gene: TRBV15
d_gene: -
abundance: few
j_gene: TRBJ1-2
CDR3nt: TGTGCCACCAGCAGAGGCGGCGGTATCTATGGCTACACCTTC
CDR3aa: CATSRGGGIYGYTF